What follows describes a single T cell receptor beta chain. The antigen is unknown. The data derive from a study of beta chain features in type 1 diabetes. Study-level background: Examination of sorted cells across all samples involved approximately 100,000,000 cells.

Every isolated RNA sample was fully reverse transcribed, so sequencing captured expressed TCRB transcripts. Assay used: immunoSEQ multiplex PCR; TCRdb lists only in-frame clones, some missing. The sample holds fewer than 70,000 clones, 55% to 80% seen once. The study's findings and limits: PCR might favor shorter templates, but any such skew would affect patients and controls equally. People with Type 1 diabetes carried modestly yet significantly shorter TCRB CDR3s in all four CD4+ subsets.

Via the markers CD45RO/CCR7/CD25/CD127/CD95/CD27, stem cell-like memory, regulatory, central memory and naive CD4+ cells were sorted. V shed 2 bases and J shed 0 bases, with 8 bases lying between them. The germline gives CDR1 SGHRS, CDR2 YFSETQ. This CDR3 region has 14 residues. The material sequenced was stem cell memory CD4+ T cells from blood. This receptor was taken from a woman in her 30s with type 1 diabetes. The chain combines TRBV5-1 with TRBJ1-1; D is ambiguous. The CDR3 sequence: CASSLDTMNTEAFF. The CDR3 DNA follows: TGCGCCAGCAGCTTAGACACAATGAACACTGAAGCTTTCTTT. Based on the CDR3 plus reference TRBV5-1 and TRBJ1-1, the full variable domain is KAGVTQTPRYLIKTRGQQVTLSCSPISGHRSVSWYQQTPGQGLQFLFEYFSETQRNKGNFPGRFSGRQFSNSRSEMNVSTLELGDSALYLCASSLDTMNTEAFFGQGTRLTVV.